A selection of T cell receptor beta chains follows, all from one sample in a study of blood T cell repertoires in COVID-19. The data were produced by immunoSEQ multiplex PCR, yet TCRdb's version contains in-frame clones alone and is incomplete. The sample includes tens of thousands of clones, about 90% of them seen just once. The sample was peripheral blood. Receptors originate from a human donor with active COVID-19. The donor label of this sample is uncertain. Each CDR3 is given with its conserved first and last residue. A D gene is named only where the DNA matches it firmly.

V | D | CDR3
TRBV29-1 | . | CSVEVSAGSPYEQYF
TRBV19 | . | CASSIQVNTEAFF
TRBV19 | TRBD1 | CASRQGDEQYF
TRBV24-1 | . | CATSDSTGYGYTF
TRBV28 | . | CASSSDTAPQHF
TRBV28 | . | CRSGNVYEQYF
TRBV12-5 | . | CASGLVVSGYNEQFF
TRBV9 | TRBD1 | CASSAGGIVGELFF
TRBV5-1 | . | CASSLVQGRGNTIYF
TRBV24-1 | TRBD1 | CATSENAGTGNLRGGYTF
TRBV9 | . | CASSVDGSTSTDTQYF
TRBV5-5 | TRBD1 | CASSLGQVVNEKLFF
TRBV14 | TRBD2 | CASSQLGGSSYNEQFF
TRBV5-4 | . | CASRVGLAIRDEQYF
TRBV27 | TRBD1 | CASSLVSTGYYGYTF
TRBV3-1/TRBV3-2 | . | CASSRVAGEQFF
TRBV6-5 | TRBD1 | CASGDRGLAGELFF
TRBV9 | TRBD2 | CASSAGLAGALSYEQYF
TRBV2 | . | CASSEARVGNQPQHF
TRBV3-1/TRBV3-2 | . | CASSQVANGLNQPQHF
TRBV6-2/TRBV6-3 | . | CASSLNSNQPQHF
TRBV15 | . | CATSRQGFGNTIYF
TRBV28 | TRBD1 | CASTRDRGAYEQYF
TRBV7-2 | . | CASSPSYQETQYF
TRBV9 | . | CASSVDSMGNQPQHF
TRBV12-3/TRBV12-4 | . | CASSLLRQPQHF
TRBV9 | . | CASSGSSAASSYNEQFF
TRBV25-1 | . | CASSGDFSYEQYF
TRBV5-1 | TRBD2 | CASSFRLAGSSQETQYF